One and the same sample provided the 27 T cell receptor beta chains below, sequenced in a study of blood T cell repertoires in COVID-19 (dated by TCRdb to about 2020). Libraries were built with the immunoSEQ multiplex PCR assay. This is the immuneACCESS table as TCRdb keeps it, with only in-frame sequences that have V and J called. A part of the clones is gone; compared with another copy, unresolved V genes explain less than half, and the rest is unexplained. Recorded for this sample are about 120,000 clones; 80% to 90% of them occurred a single time. 12% of the sample comes from the top ten. Sequenced sample: peripheral blood. Receptors originate from a human donor in a cohort sampled during active COVID-19.

This chain connects TRBV5-4 to TRBJ1-2; TRBD1 aligns across 10 bases. The V segment lost 4 bases and the J segment 7 bases; nucleotides outside the gene matches: 10. The CDR3 contains 15 residues. The V gene's germline CDR1 is SGHNT and CDR2 YYREEE (reference sequence). The CDR3 DNA is TGTGCCAGCAGCCCGGGACAGGGGCTTTCGGGTGGCTACACCTTC. It is translated as CASSPGQGLSGGYTF. Based on the CDR3 plus reference TRBV5-4 and TRBJ1-2, the full variable domain is ETGVTQSPTHLIKTRGQQVTLRCSSQSGHNTVSWYQQALGQGPQFIFQYYREEENGRGNFPPRFSGLQFPNYSSELNVNALELDDSALYLCASSPGQGLSGGYTFGSGTRLTVV.

The V and J genes are TRBV7-2 and TRBJ1-1, with 7 bases aligning to TRBD1. The ends lost 6 bases at V and 1 base at J; junction bases unmatched: 2. CDR3 length: 13 amino acids. Germline CDR1 is SGHTA and CDR2 is FQGNSA. DNA of the CDR3: TGTGCCAGCAGTCGACAGGGGAACACTGAAGCTTTCTTT. Its translation is CASSRQGNTEAFF. The whole variable domain, remainder taken from reference TRBV7-2 and TRBJ1-1, is GAGVSQSPSNKVTEKGKDVELRCDPISGHTALYWYRQSLGQGLEFLIYFQGNSAPDKSGLPSDRFSAERTGGSVSTLTIQRTQQEDSAVYLCASSRQGNTEAFFGQGTRLTVV.

The chain has TRBV6-2 or TRBV6-3 and TRBJ2-5; TRBD2 agrees at 9 bases. The CDR3 extends over 16 amino acids. Germline V CDR1 and CDR2: MNHEY, SVGEGT. Unmatched junction bases numbered 2, after V lost 0 bases and J lost 0 bases. The CDR3 region is CASSYSPSGDQETQYF. The CDR3 region has the DNA TGTGCCAGCAGTTACTCACCTAGCGGGGACCAAGAGACCCAGTACTTC.

In its sample, this clone was seen a few times. V usage is TRBV4-1 and J usage is TRBJ1-2; TRBD1 matches at 7 bases. This CDR3 contains 14 residues. Germline-derived CDR1 and CDR2 are MGHRA and YSYEKL. V shed 0 bases and J 7 bases; nucleotides not matched to a gene: 5. CDR3 in amino acids: CASSQENRGGGYTF. The CDR3, as DNA: TGCGCCAGCAGCCAAGAGAACAGGGGAGGTGGCTACACCTTC.

This clone was recorded only once. The rearrangement joins TRBV15 to TRBJ2-2; 8 positions match TRBD2. The CDR3 has 16 amino acids. The V segment lost 0 bases and the J segment 5 bases; nucleotides outside the gene matches: 5. The germline gives CDR1 LNHNV, CDR2 YYDKDF (reference sequence). The chain's CDR3 is CATSRDLGTSTGELFF. As DNA, the CDR3 is TGTGCCACCAGCAGAGATCTGGGGACTAGTACCGGGGAGCTGTTTTTT.

The chain uses TRBV7-9 and TRBJ2-7; possible D gene TRBD2, 6 bases. The V gene's germline CDR1 is SEHNR and CDR2 FQNEAQ (reference sequence). There are 13 residues in the CDR3. The V gene lost 5 bases and the J gene lost 6 bases, with 14 bases spanning the gap. CDR3 sequence: CASSLMEGREQYF. The CDR3 DNA sequence: TGTGCCAGCAGCCTCATGGAGGGGCGCGAGCAGTACTTC.

The V gene is TRBV4-3, the J gene TRBJ2-3, with TRBD1 identical over 9 bases. The trim removed 6 bases at V and 2 bases at J, leaving 6 bases unmatched. The CDR3 runs to 15 residues. Germline V lookup: CDR1 LGHNA, CDR2 YSLEER. The CDR3 reads CASSQQGANTDTQYF. Written as DNA, the CDR3 is TGCGCCAGCAGTCAACAGGGGGCAAACACAGATACGCAGTATTTT.

This clone was seen once. The gene calls are TRBV7-8 and TRBJ2-5; 12 bases are shared with TRBD2. Germline loops: CDR1 SGHVS, CDR2 FQNEAQ. Trimming removed 1 base from V and 5 bases from J; junction bases left unmatched: 5. The CDR3 covers 16 residues. The CDR3, as DNA: TGTGCCAGCAGCTTAGATCTAGCGGGGGGGCAGGAGACCCAGTACTTC. Amino acids: CASSLDLAGGQETQYF.

This clone came up a few times. The chain combines TRBV5-6 with TRBJ2-7, with 7 bases that match TRBD1. CDR1 SGHDT and CDR2 YYEEEE come from the germline V gene. J gave up 0 bases and V 3 bases, and 0 bases lay outside the gene matches. This CDR3 spans 13 amino acids. CDR3 sequence reads: CASSWDSSYEQYF. The DNA of the CDR3 is TGTGCCAGCAGCTGGGACAGCTCCTACGAGCAGTACTTC.

V and J are TRBV6-5 and TRBJ1-4, with 8 bases that match TRBD1. The CDR3 has 16 amino acids. The junction had 2 bases not matched to a gene; V was cut back by 0 bases and J by 2 bases. The germline CDR1 and CDR2 sequences are MNHEY and SVGAGI. In nucleotides, the CDR3 is TGTGCCAGCAGTTACTCACCAGGGGGCACTAATGAAAAACTGTTTTTT. It specifies CASSYSPGGTNEKLFF.

The chain employs TRBV20-1 and TRBJ1-2, with a possible D match to TRBD1 (5 bases). The V gene lost 3 bases and the J gene lost 5 bases, with 7 bases spanning the gap. This CDR3 has 11 amino acids. From germline, CDR1 is DFQATT and CDR2 SNEGSKA (reference sequence). This CDR3 reads CSASDSYGYTF. The CDR3 DNA follows: TGCAGTGCTAGTGACAGTTATGGCTACACCTTC.

The chain employs TRBV7-2 and TRBJ2-3, with 7 bases lining up with TRBD2. The germline V gene has CDR1 SGHTA and CDR2 FQGNSA. The CDR3 extends over 18 amino acids. The J segment lost 5 bases and the V segment lost 5 bases, leaving 19 bases of the junction unmatched. The CDR3 sequence: CASSLRPGTTSRGDTQYF. The DNA for the CDR3 is TGTGCCAGCAGCCTAAGACCCGGGACTACCTCCCGAGGAGATACGCAGTATTTT.

In DNA, the CDR3 is TGTGCCAGCAGCTTGGGGGGTAGCGGGTCTGTGACAGATACGCAGTATTTT. This gives the protein CASSLGGSGSVTDTQYF. The chain carries TRBV5-4 and TRBJ2-3, with 7 bases identical to TRBD2. V shed 0 bases and J 3 bases; nucleotides not matched to a gene: 10. Germline V gene data show CDR1 as SGHNT and CDR2 as YYREEE (reference sequence). This CDR3 is 17 amino acids long.

This chain joins TRBV6-2 or TRBV6-3 and TRBJ2-5; 11 nucleotides match TRBD2. V trimming: 2 bases; J trimming: 5 bases; junction bases outside the gene matches: 4. This CDR3 comprises 15 residues. Germline assignment: CDR1 MNHEY and CDR2 SVGEGT. The DNA for the CDR3 is TGTGCCAGCAGTTACCTAGGGACTAGCGGCGAGACCCAGTACTTC. Translation: CASSYLGTSGETQYF.

The J gene is TRBJ1-6, the V gene TRBV4-2, with 7 positions matching TRBD1. CDR1 LGHNA and CDR2 YNFKEQ come from the germline V gene. V gave up 2 bases and J gave up 6 bases; unmatched junction bases: 4. The CDR3 is 15 residues long. The CDR3 region has the DNA TGTGCCAGCAGCCAAACGGACAGGATTAATTCACCCCTCCACTTT. Translating it yields CASSQTDRINSPLHF.

V is TRBV2 and J is TRBJ2-7; TRBD1 matches at 8 bases. This CDR3 contains 13 residues. V lost 8 bases, J lost 3 bases, and 6 bases stayed unmatched. From germline, CDR1 is SNHLY and CDR2 FYNNEI. This chain's CDR3 is CASPTGAVYEQYF. CDR3 DNA sequence: TGTGCCAGCCCGACAGGGGCAGTCTACGAGCAGTACTTC.

This chain uses TRBV3-1 (or the pseudogene TRBV3-2) with TRBJ2-5; D unresolved. Germline loops: CDR1 LGHDT, CDR2 YNNKEL (reference sequence). The ends were cut back, 1 base at V and 0 bases at J, with 9 bases in the middle. The CDR3 has 15 residues. This chain's CDR3 is CASSQGARHQETQYF. CDR3 in DNA: TGTGCCAGCAGCCAAGGCGCGAGGCACCAAGAGACCCAGTACTTC.

The rearrangement links TRBV6-5 to TRBJ1-2; a possible D gene is TRBD1 (5 bases). This CDR3 is built from 15 residues. V lost 7 bases and J 2 bases, leaving 17 bases between the germline ends. The germline V gene encodes CDR1 MNHEY and CDR2 SVGAGI. In nucleotides, the CDR3 is TGTGCCAGCACCTTCGGTACGGGGGTGAACTATGGCTACACCTTC. Residues: CASTFGTGVNYGYTF.

This chain links TRBV28 with TRBJ1-4, with a possible D match to TRBD1 (5 bases). The CDR3 has 14 amino acids. Germline V gene sequence: CDR1 MDHEN, CDR2 SYDVKM. V was trimmed by 2 bases and J by 3 bases, leaving 7 bases between them. The CDR3 region is CASSLDSANEKLFF. The CDR3 coding sequence is TGTGCCAGCAGTTTAGACAGCGCTAATGAAAAACTGTTTTTT.

The chain links TRBV2 to TRBJ1-5, with 7 positions matching TRBD1. The CDR3 spans 21 residues. Trimming took 5 bases from V and 0 from J; bases not matched to a gene: 22. Germline loops: CDR1 SNHLY, CDR2 FYNNEI. The CDR3 DNA follows: TGTGCCAGCAGTTACCTTCCAATAGATACCGGGACAGCCTATAGCAATCAGCCCCAGCATTTT. Encoded protein: CASSYLPIDTGTAYSNQPQHF.

The CDR3 loop is CASSPGTVNTGELFF. The CDR3, as DNA: TGCGCCAGCAGCCCCGGGACAGTGAACACCGGGGAGCTGTTTTTT. This sequence joins TRBV5-1 and TRBJ2-2, with 7 bases lining up with TRBD1. The V gene end was trimmed by 4 bases and the J gene end by 1 base; junction bases not matched to a gene: 4. CDR3 length equals 15 residues. Germline loops: CDR1 SGHRS, CDR2 YFSETQ.

The V call is TRBV18, the J call TRBJ2-1, with 12 bases fitting TRBD2. This CDR3 contains 18 residues. Germline CDR1 is KGHSH and CDR2 is LQKENI. V shed 3 bases, J shed 0 bases, and the junction held 6 bases outside the gene matches. Here the CDR3 reads CASSPGLAGSASYNEQFF. The CDR3 DNA follows: TGTGCCAGCTCACCCGGACTAGCGGGGTCAGCCTCCTACAATGAGCAGTTCTTC. The full variable domain, completed using reference TRBV18 and TRBJ2-1, is NAGVMQNPRHLVRRRGQEARLRCSPMKGHSHVYWYRQLPEEGLKFMVYLQKENIIDESGMPKERFSAEFPKEGPSILRIQQVVRGDSAAYFCASSPGLAGSASYNEQFFGPGTRLTVL.

This chain links TRBV5-8 with TRBJ2-5; D unclear. Trimming cost V 1 base and J 4 bases, with 8 bases left between them. The length of the CDR3 is 13 residues. Germline V gene lookup returns CDR1 SGHTS and CDR2 YDEGEE. CDR3 residues: CASSLLQRETQYF. CDR3 bases: TGTGCCAGCAGCTTGCTACAGAGAGAGACCCAGTACTTC.

J is TRBJ2-7 and V is TRBV3-1 (or the pseudogene TRBV3-2); perhaps TRBD2 as D (5 bases). CDR1 is LGHDT, CDR2 YNNKEL, per germline (reference sequence). The CDR3 is made up of 11 amino acids. Trimming shortened V by 1 base and J by 7 bases, and 5 bases separated the two germline ends. This CDR3 is CASSQGGEQYF. CDR3 nucleotides: TGTGCCAGCAGCCAAGGAGGGGAGCAGTACTTC.

This chain uses TRBV6-2 or TRBV6-3 with TRBJ2-7; no clear D gene. The V gene lost 2 bases and the J gene lost 4 bases, with 3 bases spanning the gap. This CDR3 is built from 11 residues. CDR1 is MNHEY, CDR2 SVGEGT, per germline. CDR3 in DNA: TGTGCCAGCAGTTACCTATACGAGCAGTACTTC. Protein sequence: CASSYLYEQYF.

The V call is TRBV5-1, the J call TRBJ2-1; TRBD2 might be the D (5 bases). The CDR3 runs to 13 residues. Trimming stripped 3 bases from V and 10 bases from J, with 14 bases between. Germline CDR1 SGHRS, CDR2 YFSETQ. The CDR3 nucleotides are TGCGCCAGCAGCTGGGTGTCGGGGAACGAGCAGTTCTTC. This encodes CASSWVSGNEQFF.

The chain recombines TRBV19 with TRBJ1-3; no firm D call. Germline V lookup: CDR1 LNHDA, CDR2 SQIVND (reference sequence). Trimming shortened V by 7 bases and J by 0 bases, and 7 bases separated the two germline ends. This CDR3 contains 13 residues. The CDR3 protein is CASKTDSGNTIYF. The DNA of the CDR3 is TGTGCCAGTAAAACTGACTCTGGAAACACCATATATTTT.